This TCR beta chain was sequenced in a study of CD8+CD57+ T cells in acquired aplastic anemia. General study findings and limits: Overlap between patients and controls comprised about 28 CD8+ CDR3 sequences.

This CDR3 region has 15 residues. Germline V gives CDR1 SGHRS, CDR2 YFSETQ. V was pared by 3 bases and J by 8 bases, with 18 bases between. Comment on this clonotype: Its specificity is not known.

Profiling that covered TCR beta VDJ and CDR3 relied on genomic DNA as its template. TCRdb analysed the reads with MiXCR anew, one entry per CDR3 protein. The table records under 200,000 distinct CDR3 sequences, over 40% of them present only once. Those patients picked for sequencing had displayed CD8+CD57+ cell expansion on flow cytometry. Patients, without exception, had severe acquired aplastic anemia. The TCR comes from a human donor with aplastic anemia. The V and J genes are TRBV5-1 and TRBJ2-1; tentative D call: TRBD2 (6 bases). Source material: sorted CD4+, CD8+, or CD8+CD57+ T cells (not recorded which) from PBMCs. In DNA, the CDR3 is TGCGCCAGCAGCTCGATTAGCGGAACGTACGATGAGCAGTTCTTC. Translated, it gives CASSSISGTYDEQFF.